A selection of T cell receptor beta chains follows, all from one sample in a study of control samples from healthy donors and cancer patients. The repertoire was sequenced with immunoSEQ multiplex PCR; TCRdb's copy has only in-frame clones and lacks some. The repertoire holds some 150,000 clones, with nearly 96% as singletons. The sequencing input was blood. These TCRs come from a woman aged 25 to 39 in good health. The CDR3 runs from the conserved cysteine through the conserved F or W. D genes are given only for firm matches. Not every row has a clone size; where given, it reads once, few, many or a size class.

TRBJ2-4 TRBV7-2 NA TRBD2 CASSPGGLAGGIQYF TGTGCCAGCAGCCCAGGTGGACTAGCGGGAGGCATTCAGTACTTC
TRBJ2-5 TRBV6-1 NA NA CASSEKGGALETQYF TGTGCCAGCAGTGAAAAAGGGGGAGCTTTGGAGACCCAGTACTTC
TRBJ1-1 TRBV9 NA NA CASSVAGSFSNTEAFF TGTGCCAGCAGCGTAGCGGGCAGCTTTTCGAACACTGAAGCTTTCTTT
TRBJ2-2 TRBV6-4 NA TRBD2 CASSPSSGRASGELFF TGTGCCAGCAGCCCCTCTAGCGGGAGGGCCTCCGGGGAGCTGTTTTTT
TRBJ2-6 TRBV15 NA NA CATSAQQGGATSGANVLTF TGTGCCACCAGCGCCCAACAGGGGGGGGCTACCTCTGGGGCCAACGTCCTGACTTTC
TRBJ2-2 TRBV2 NA TRBD2 CASSRLAGAGTGELFF TGTGCCAGCAGCCGTCTAGCGGGGGCGGGCACCGGGGAGCTGTTTTTT
TRBJ1-4 TRBV11-2 NA NA CASSLGGGANEKLFF TGTGCCAGCAGCTTAGGAGGGGGGGCTAATGAAAAACTGTTTTTT
TRBJ2-2 TRBV28 NA TRBD1 CASSLRTGSGELFF TGTGCCAGCAGTTTACGGACAGGGTCCGGGGAGCTGTTTTTT
TRBJ2-7 TRBV24-1 NA NA CATSDADPGRYEQYF TGTGCCACCAGTGATGCAGACCCGGGACGCTACGAGCAGTACTTC
TRBJ2-7 TRBV7-9 NA TRBD1 CASSLAAGGYEQYF TGTGCCAGCAGCTTAGCGGCAGGGGGCTACGAGCAGTACTTC
TRBJ1-2 TRBV3-1/TRBV3-2 NA NA CASSHLDYGYTF TGTGCCAGCAGCCATCTCGACTATGGCTACACCTTC
TRBJ2-2 TRBV4-1 once TRBD2 CASSQLLAGINTGELFF TGCGCCAGCAGCCAGTTACTAGCGGGGATCAACACCGGGGAGCTGTTTTTT
TRBJ1-2 TRBV20-1 NA NA CSARGDGGYTF TGCAGTGCTAGAGGGGACGGGGGCTACACCTTC
TRBJ1-3 TRBV7-6 NA NA CASSNRRTGSGNTIYF TGTGCCAGCAGCAATAGGAGAACAGGTTCTGGAAACACCATATATTTT
TRBJ2-2 TRBV6-5 NA NA CASWGLLPRDGELFF TGTGCCAGCTGGGGACTCCTTCCCAGGGACGGGGAGCTGTTTTTT
TRBJ2-2 TRBV11-2 NA TRBD2 CASSLDPRGANTGELFF TGTGCCAGCAGCCTAGACCCTCGGGGGGCGAACACCGGGGAGCTGTTTTTT
TRBJ1-3 TRBV28 NA NA CASSLYPGRSSGNTIYF TGTGCCAGCAGTTTATACCCGGGGCGAAGCTCTGGAAACACCATATATTTT
TRBJ2-5 TRBV15 NA NA CATSRDLQETQYF TGTGCCACCAGCAGAGATTTACAAGAGACCCAGTACTTC
TRBJ1-2 TRBV23-1 NA TRBD1 CASSQSSGGNYGYTF TGCGCCAGCAGTCAATCATCAGGGGGCAACTATGGCTACACCTTC
TRBJ2-1 TRBV11-1 NA TRBD1 CASSPLRGQGYNEQFF TGTGCCAGCAGCCCCCTCAGGGGACAGGGGTACAATGAGCAGTTCTTC
TRBJ2-7 TRBV5-1 NA TRBD1 CASSSRDRGEQYF TGCGCCAGCAGCTCCCGGGACAGGGGCGAGCAGTACTTC
TRBJ1-6 TRBV3-1/TRBV3-2 NA TRBD1 CASSQGTGGNSPLHF TGTGCCAGCAGCCAAGGGACAGGGGGGAATTCACCCCTCCACTTT
TRBJ1-2 TRBV14 NA TRBD1 CASSQAGTGDGYTF TGTGCCAGCAGCCAAGCCGGGACAGGGGATGGCTACACCTTC
TRBJ1-5 TRBV5-4 once NA CASSFWGSNQPQHF TGTGCCAGCAGCTTCTGGGGCAGCAATCAGCCCCAGCATTTT
TRBJ2-3 TRBV6-4 NA NA CASSLAITDTQYF TGTGCCAGCAGTTTAGCAATCACAGATACGCAGTATTTT
TRBJ2-3 TRBV7-6 NA TRBD2 CASSLGGRETDTQYF TGTGCCAGCAGCTTGGGCGGGAGGGAAACAGATACGCAGTATTTT
TRBJ2-1 TRBV2 NA NA CASTQGFSHNEQFF TGTGCCAGCACCCAGGGGTTCTCCCACAATGAGCAGTTCTTC
TRBJ2-7 TRBV10-1 NA NA CASSELTGAYEQYF TGCGCCAGCAGTGAGTTGACAGGAGCCTACGAGCAGTACTTC
TRBJ1-3 TRBV4-1 NA NA CASSRLGSSGNTIYF TGCGCCAGCAGCCGCCTAGGTAGCTCTGGAAACACCATATATTTT
TRBJ2-4 TRBV9 NA NA CASSGGSENIQYF TGTGCCAGCAGCGGGGGAAGCGAAAACATTCAGTACTTC
TRBJ2-7 TRBV19 NA NA CASSIRGYEQYF TGTGCCAGTAGTATTCGGGGTTACGAGCAGTACTTC
TRBJ1-1 TRBV6-4 NA NA CASNSGQMNTEAFF TGTGCCAGCAACTCCGGACAGATGAACACTGAAGCTTTCTTT
TRBJ1-2 TRBV4-1 NA NA CASSQIGAGANYGYTF TGCGCCAGCAGCCAAATTGGTGCAGGGGCTAACTATGGCTACACCTTC
TRBJ1-5 TRBV6-6 NA NA CASSYGVQPQHF TGTGCCAGCAGTTATGGGGTCCAGCCCCAGCATTTT
TRBJ1-6 TRBV28 NA NA CASSLRNRNSPLHF TGTGCCAGCAGTTTAAGGAACAGGAATTCACCCCTCCACTTT
TRBJ1-6 TRBV28 NA NA CASRPDSPDSPLHF TGTGCCAGCAGGCCCGACAGCCCCGATTCACCCCTCCACTTT
TRBJ1-4 TRBV19 NA TRBD1 CASSSWTGTLEKLFF TGTGCCAGTAGTTCATGGACAGGGACGCTTGAAAAACTGTTTTTT
TRBJ1-3 TRBV4-1 NA NA CASSQVRRAEVGNTIYF TGCGCCAGCAGCCAAGTTCGGAGGGCCGAGGTCGGAAACACCATATATTTT
TRBJ1-3 TRBV11-2 NA NA CASSLDRGTGNTIYF TGTGCCAGCAGCTTAGATCGGGGAACTGGAAACACCATATATTTT
TRBJ1-2 TRBV3-1/TRBV3-2 NA NA CASSQVGGASNYGYTF TGTGCCAGCAGCCAAGTGGGTGGGGCCTCTAACTATGGCTACACCTTC
TRBJ1-6 TRBV28 once TRBD1 CASSPQWQGADSPLHF TGTGCCAGCAGCCCACAATGGCAGGGGGCTGACTCACCCCTCCACTTT
TRBJ2-3 TRBV28 NA NA CASSSLSASTDTQYF TGTGCCAGCAGTTCCCTGAGTGCTAGCACAGATACGCAGTATTTT
TRBJ1-1 TRBV28 NA NA CASSLPGQYTEAFF TGTGCCAGCAGTTTGCCTGGACAGTACACTGAAGCTTTCTTT
TRBJ2-7 TRBV7-8 NA NA CASRNRVYPYEQYF TGTGCCAGCAGAAACAGGGTTTATCCCTACGAGCAGTACTTC
TRBJ2-7 TRBV28 NA NA CASGSGDSYEQYF TGTGCCAGCGGTTCGGGGGACAGCTACGAGCAGTACTTC
TRBJ2-2 TRBV9 NA NA CASSVEWGNTGELFF TGTGCCAGCAGCGTAGAATGGGGGAACACCGGGGAGCTGTTTTTT
TRBJ1-1 TRBV10-2 NA NA CASCHRATEAFF TGCGCCAGCTGCCACAGGGCCACTGAAGCTTTCTTT
TRBJ1-2 TRBV28 NA NA CASRLRSGGYGYTF TGTGCCAGCAGACTTAGAAGCGGGGGCTATGGCTACACCTTC
TRBJ2-5 TRBV19 NA TRBD2 CASRMTASGSRETQYF TGTGCCAGTAGGATGACGGCTAGCGGGAGTAGGGAGACCCAGTACTTC
TRBJ1-4 TRBV28 NA TRBD1 CASKDRVGDYEKLFF TGTGCCAGCAAAGACAGGGTGGGGGACTATGAAAAACTGTTTTTT
TRBJ2-3 TRBV7-9 NA NA CASSWTDPDTQYF TGTGCCAGCAGCTGGACGGACCCAGATACGCAGTATTTT
TRBJ2-2 TRBV29-1 NA TRBD2 CSVVGTSVPGELFF TGCAGCGTTGTAGGGACTAGCGTGCCCGGGGAGCTGTTTTTT
TRBJ2-1 TRBV7-2 NA NA CASRGRNYNEQFF TGTGCCAGCAGAGGAAGAAACTACAATGAGCAGTTCTTC
TRBJ2-7 TRBV5-1 NA NA CASSLAVGSPRTYEQYF TGCGCCAGCAGCTTGGCCGTCGGTTCCCCCAGGACCTACGAGCAGTACTTC
TRBJ2-3 TRBV19 NA TRBD1 CASRERDRGIRGAEDTQYF TGTGCCAGTAGGGAACGGGACAGGGGCATCAGGGGGGCAGAAGATACGCAGTATTTT
TRBJ1-5 TRBV11-2 NA NA CASSTDGRSNQPQHF TGTGCCAGCAGTACTGATGGAAGGAGCAATCAGCCCCAGCATTTT
TRBJ1-2 TRBV20-1 NA NA CSAKRGYGYTF TGCAGTGCCAAAAGGGGGTATGGCTACACCTTC
TRBJ1-5 TRBV15 once NA CATSRKEGFNQPQHF TGTGCCACCAGCAGAAAGGAGGGTTTCAATCAGCCCCAGCATTTT
TRBJ1-6 TRBV9 NA NA CASSVTDYNSPLHF TGTGCCAGCAGCGTGACGGATTATAATTCACCCCTCCACTTT
TRBJ1-4 TRBV28 NA TRBD1 CASSILTGDEKLFF TGTGCCAGCAGTATTCTGACAGGGGATGAAAAACTGTTTTTT